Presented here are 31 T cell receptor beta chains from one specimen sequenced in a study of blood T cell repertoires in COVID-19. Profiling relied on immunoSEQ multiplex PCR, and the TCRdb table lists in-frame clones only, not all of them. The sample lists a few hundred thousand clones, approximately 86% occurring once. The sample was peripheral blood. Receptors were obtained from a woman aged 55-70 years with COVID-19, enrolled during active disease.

The CDR3 region is CASSTARGRGTEAFF. DNA of the CDR3: TGTGCCAGCAGTACCGCAAGGGGAAGAGGCACTGAAGCTTTCTTT. The V call is TRBV6-2 or TRBV6-3, the J call TRBJ1-1, with TRBD1 as a possible D gene (5 bases). CDR1 and CDR2 from the germline V gene are MNHEY and SVGEGT. The CDR3 loop spans 15 amino acids. The V end was cut by 5 bases, the J end by 4 bases, with 17 bases between.

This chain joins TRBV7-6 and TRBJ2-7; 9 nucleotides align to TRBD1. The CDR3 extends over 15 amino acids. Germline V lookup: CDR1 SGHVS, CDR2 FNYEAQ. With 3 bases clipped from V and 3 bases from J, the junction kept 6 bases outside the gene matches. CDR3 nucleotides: TGTGCCAGCAGCTTGGGTCGGGACAGGGTCTACGAGCAGTACTTC. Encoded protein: CASSLGRDRVYEQYF.

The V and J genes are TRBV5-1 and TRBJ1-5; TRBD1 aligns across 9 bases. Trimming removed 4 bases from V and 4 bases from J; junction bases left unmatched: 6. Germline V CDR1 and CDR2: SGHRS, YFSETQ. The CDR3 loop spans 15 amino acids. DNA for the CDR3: TGCGCCAGCAGCATGGGACAGGGTCTAAATCAGCCCCAGCATTTT. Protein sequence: CASSMGQGLNQPQHF.

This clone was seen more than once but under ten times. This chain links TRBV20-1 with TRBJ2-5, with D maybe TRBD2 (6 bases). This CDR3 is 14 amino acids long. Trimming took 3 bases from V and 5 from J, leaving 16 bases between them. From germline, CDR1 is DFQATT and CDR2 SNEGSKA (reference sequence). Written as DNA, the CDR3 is TGCAGTGCTAGTAGGCGGGGTGACGGGGAGACCCAGTACTTC. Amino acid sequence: CSASRRGDGETQYF.

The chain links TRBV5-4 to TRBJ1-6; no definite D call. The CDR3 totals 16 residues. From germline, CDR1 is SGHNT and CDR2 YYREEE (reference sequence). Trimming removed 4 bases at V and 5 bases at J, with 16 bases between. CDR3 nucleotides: TGTGCCAGCAGCCCAAGTTCGGGAGAAAATAATTCACCCCTCCACTTT. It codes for CASSPSSGENNSPLHF.

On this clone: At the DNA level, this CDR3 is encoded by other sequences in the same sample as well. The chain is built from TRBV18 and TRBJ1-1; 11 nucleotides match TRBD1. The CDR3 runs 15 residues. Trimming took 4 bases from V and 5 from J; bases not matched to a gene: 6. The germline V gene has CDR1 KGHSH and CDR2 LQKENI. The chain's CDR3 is CASSQGQGANTEAFF. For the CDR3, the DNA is TGTGCCAGCTCACAAGGACAGGGGGCTAATACTGAAGCTTTCTTT.

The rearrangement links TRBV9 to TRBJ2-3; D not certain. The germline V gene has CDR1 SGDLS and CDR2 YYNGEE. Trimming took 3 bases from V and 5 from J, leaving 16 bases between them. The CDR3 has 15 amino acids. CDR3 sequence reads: CASSDDLTSLDTQYF. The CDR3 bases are TGTGCCAGCAGCGATGACCTGACTTCCTTAGATACGCAGTATTTT.

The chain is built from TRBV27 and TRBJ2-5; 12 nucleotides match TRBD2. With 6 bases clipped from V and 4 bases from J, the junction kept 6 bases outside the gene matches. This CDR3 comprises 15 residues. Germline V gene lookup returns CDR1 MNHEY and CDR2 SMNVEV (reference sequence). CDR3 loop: CASRGLAGKPETQYF. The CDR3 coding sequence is TGTGCCAGCAGGGGACTAGCGGGTAAACCAGAGACCCAGTACTTC.

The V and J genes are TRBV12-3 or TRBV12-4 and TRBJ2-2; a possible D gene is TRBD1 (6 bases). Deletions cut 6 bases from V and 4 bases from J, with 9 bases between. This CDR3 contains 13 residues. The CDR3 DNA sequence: TGTGCCAGCAGCTGGACAGCCACCGGGGAGCTGTTTTTT. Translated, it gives CASSWTATGELFF.

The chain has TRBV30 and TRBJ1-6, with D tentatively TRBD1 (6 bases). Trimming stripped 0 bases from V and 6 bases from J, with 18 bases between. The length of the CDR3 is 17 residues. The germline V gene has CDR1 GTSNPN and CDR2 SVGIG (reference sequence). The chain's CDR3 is CAWSVRGNRAANSPLHF. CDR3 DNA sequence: TGTGCCTGGAGTGTTAGAGGGAACAGGGCTGCTAATTCACCCCTCCACTTT.

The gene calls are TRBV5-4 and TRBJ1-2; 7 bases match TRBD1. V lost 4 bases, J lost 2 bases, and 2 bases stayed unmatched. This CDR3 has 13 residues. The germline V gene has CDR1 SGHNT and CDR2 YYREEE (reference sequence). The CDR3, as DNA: TGTGCCAGCAGCGAGGGACAGAACTATGGCTACACCTTC. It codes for CASSEGQNYGYTF.

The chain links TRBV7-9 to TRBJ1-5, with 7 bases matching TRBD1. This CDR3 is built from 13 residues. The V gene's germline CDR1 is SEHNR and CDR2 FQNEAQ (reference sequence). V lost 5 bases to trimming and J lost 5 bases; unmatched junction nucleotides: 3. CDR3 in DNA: TGTGCCAGCAGCCGAGACAGGGATCAGCCCCAGCATTTT. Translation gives CASSRDRDQPQHF.

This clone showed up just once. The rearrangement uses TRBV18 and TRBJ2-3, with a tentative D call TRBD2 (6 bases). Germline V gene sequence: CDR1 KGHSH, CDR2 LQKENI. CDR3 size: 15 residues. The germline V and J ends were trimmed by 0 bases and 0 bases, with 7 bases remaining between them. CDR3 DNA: TGTGCCAGCTCACCACCTGCGGGGAGCACAGATACGCAGTATTTT. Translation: CASSPPAGSTDTQYF.

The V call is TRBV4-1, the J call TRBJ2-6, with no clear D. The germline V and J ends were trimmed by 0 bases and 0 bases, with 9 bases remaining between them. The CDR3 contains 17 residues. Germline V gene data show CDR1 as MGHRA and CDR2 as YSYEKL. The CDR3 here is CASSQELQASGANVLTF. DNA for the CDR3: TGCGCCAGCAGCCAAGAGCTGCAGGCCTCTGGGGCCAACGTCCTGACTTTC.

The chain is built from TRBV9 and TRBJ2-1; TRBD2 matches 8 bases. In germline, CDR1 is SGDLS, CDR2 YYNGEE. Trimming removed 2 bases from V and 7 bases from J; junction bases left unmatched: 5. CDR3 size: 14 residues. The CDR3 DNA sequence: TGTGCCAGCAGCGTTTCGGGAGGGGGAAATGAGCAGTTCTTC. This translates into CASSVSGGGNEQFF.

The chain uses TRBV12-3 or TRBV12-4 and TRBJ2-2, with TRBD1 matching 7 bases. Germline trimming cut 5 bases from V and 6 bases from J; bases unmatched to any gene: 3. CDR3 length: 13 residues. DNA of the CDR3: TGTGCCAGCAGTGACAGGGTCCCCGGGGAGCTGTTTTTT. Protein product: CASSDRVPGELFF.

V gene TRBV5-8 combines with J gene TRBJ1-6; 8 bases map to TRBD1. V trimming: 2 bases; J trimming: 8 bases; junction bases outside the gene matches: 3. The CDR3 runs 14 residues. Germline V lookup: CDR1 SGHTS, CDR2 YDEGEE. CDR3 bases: TGTGCCAGCAGCTTCACAGGGGGGTATTCACCCCTCCACTTT. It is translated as CASSFTGGYSPLHF.

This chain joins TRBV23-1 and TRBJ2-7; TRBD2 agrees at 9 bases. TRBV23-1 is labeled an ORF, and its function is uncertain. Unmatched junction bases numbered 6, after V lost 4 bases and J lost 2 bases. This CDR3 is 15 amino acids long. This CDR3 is CASSRPSGGPYEQYF. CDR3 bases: TGCGCCAGCAGTCGACCGAGCGGGGGGCCCTACGAGCAGTACTTC.

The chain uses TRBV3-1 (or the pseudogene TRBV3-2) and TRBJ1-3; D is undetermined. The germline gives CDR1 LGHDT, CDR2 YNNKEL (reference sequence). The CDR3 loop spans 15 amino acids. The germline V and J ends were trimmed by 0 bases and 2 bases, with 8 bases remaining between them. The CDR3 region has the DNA TGTGCCAGCAGCCAAGATACTGGGCCTGGAAACACCATATATTTT. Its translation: CASSQDTGPGNTIYF.

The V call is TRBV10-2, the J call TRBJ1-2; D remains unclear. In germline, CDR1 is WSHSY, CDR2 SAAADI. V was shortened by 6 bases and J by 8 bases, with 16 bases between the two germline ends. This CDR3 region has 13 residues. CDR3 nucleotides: TGCGCCAGCAGCCCGGGAGCAACGGGGGGCTACACCTTC. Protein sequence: CASSPGATGGYTF.

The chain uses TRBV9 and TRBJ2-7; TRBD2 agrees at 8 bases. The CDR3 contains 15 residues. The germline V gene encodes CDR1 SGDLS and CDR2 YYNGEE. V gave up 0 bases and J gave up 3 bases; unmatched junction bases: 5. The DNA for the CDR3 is TGTGCCAGCAGCGTAGGTGGTAGCGGGGACTACGAGCAGTACTTC. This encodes CASSVGGSGDYEQYF.

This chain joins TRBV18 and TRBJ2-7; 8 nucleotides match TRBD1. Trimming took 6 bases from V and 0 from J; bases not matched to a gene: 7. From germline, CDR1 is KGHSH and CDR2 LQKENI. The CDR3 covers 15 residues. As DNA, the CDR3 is TGTGCCAGCTCCCTACAGGGGGGAGGCTCCTACGAGCAGTACTTC. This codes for CASSLQGGGSYEQYF.

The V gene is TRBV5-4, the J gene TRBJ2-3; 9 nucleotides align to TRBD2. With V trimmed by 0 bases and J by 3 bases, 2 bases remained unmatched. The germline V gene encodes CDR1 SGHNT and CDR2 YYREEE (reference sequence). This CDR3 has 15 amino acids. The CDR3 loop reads CASSLGGGVTDTQYF. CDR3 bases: TGTGCCAGCAGCTTGGGCGGGGGGGTAACAGATACGCAGTATTTT.

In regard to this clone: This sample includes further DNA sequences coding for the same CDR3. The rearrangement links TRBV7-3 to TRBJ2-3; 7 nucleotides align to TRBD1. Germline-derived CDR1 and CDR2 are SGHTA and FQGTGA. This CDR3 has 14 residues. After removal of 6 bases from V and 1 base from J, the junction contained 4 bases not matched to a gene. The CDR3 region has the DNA TGTGCCAGCAGTTCCGGACAGGGCACAGATACGCAGTATTTT. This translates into CASSSGQGTDTQYF.

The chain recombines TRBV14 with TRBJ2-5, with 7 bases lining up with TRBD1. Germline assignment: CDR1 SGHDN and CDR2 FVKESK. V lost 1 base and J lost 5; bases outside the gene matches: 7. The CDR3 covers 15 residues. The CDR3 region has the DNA TGTGCCAGCAGCCAAGTGGGGACAGCGAAGGAGACCCAGTACTTC. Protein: CASSQVGTAKETQYF.

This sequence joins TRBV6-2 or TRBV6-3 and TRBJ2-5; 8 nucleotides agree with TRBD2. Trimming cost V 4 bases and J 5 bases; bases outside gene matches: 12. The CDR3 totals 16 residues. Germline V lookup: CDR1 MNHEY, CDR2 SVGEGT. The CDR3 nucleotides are TGTGCCAGCAGTTCGGGACATAGCGGGGAAAGTGAGACCCAGTACTTC. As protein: CASSSGHSGESETQYF.

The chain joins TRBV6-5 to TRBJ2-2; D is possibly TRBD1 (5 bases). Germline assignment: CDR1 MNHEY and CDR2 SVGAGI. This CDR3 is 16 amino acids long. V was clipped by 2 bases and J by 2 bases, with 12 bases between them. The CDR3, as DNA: TGTGCCAGCAGTTACCCCCCAGGGTCCAACACCGGGGAGCTGTTTTTT. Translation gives CASSYPPGSNTGELFF.

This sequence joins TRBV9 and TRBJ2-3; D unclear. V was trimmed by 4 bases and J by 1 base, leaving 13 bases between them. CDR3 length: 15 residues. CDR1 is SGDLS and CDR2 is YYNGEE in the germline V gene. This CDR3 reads CASSPGPGRTDTQYF. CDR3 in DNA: TGTGCCAGCAGCCCCGGCCCAGGCCGCACAGATACGCAGTATTTT.

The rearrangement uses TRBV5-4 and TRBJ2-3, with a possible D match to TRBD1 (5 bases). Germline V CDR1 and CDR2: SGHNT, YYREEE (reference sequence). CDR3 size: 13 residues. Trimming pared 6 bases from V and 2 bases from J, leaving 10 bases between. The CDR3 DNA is TGTGCCAGCAACCAAGGGGCCACAGATACGCAGTATTTT. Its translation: CASNQGATDTQYF.

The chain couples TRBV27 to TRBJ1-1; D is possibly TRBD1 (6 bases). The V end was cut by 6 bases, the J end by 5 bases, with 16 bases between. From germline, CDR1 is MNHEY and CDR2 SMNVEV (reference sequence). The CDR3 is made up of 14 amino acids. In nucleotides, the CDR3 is TGTGCCAGCAGGGTACAGGGTAGTGGAACTGAAGCTTTCTTT. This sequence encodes CASRVQGSGTEAFF.

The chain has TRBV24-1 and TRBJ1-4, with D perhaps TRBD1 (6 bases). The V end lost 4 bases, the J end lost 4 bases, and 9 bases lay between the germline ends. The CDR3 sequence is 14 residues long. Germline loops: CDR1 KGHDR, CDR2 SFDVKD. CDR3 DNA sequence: TGTGCCACCAGTGACCTGGACAGTAATGAAAAACTGTTTTTT. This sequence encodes CATSDLDSNEKLFF.